A single sample is the source of the 15 T cell receptor beta chains below, sequenced in a study of beta chain features in type 1 diabetes. Every isolated RNA sample was fully reverse transcribed, so sequencing captured expressed TCRB transcripts. Sequencing was performed with immunoSEQ multiplex PCR; in TCRdb, only in-frame clones are kept and a portion is missing. The data contain about half a million clones, about an eighth of them singletons. The sequenced sample consisted of naive CD4+ T cells from blood. These receptors originate from a woman in her late teens or twenties in good health.

This clone was seen a handful of times. This chain joins TRBV14 and TRBJ2-7, with 11 nucleotides matching TRBD1. Looked up from germline, CDR1 is SGHDN and CDR2 is FVKESK. With 4 bases clipped from V and 6 bases from J, the junction kept 8 bases outside the gene matches. The CDR3 consists of 15 residues. The CDR3 loop reads CASSLTGTGGFEQYF. In DNA form, the CDR3 reads TGTGCCAGCAGCCTAACGGGGACAGGGGGTTTCGAGCAGTACTTC.

This clone occurred once. The chain couples TRBV9 to TRBJ2-1; a weak D match, TRBD1 (5 bases). There are 14 residues in the CDR3. Trimming pared 0 bases from V and 5 bases from J, leaving 9 bases between. Germline V gives CDR1 SGDLS, CDR2 YYNGEE. In DNA form, the CDR3 reads TGTGCCAGCAGCGTAGGGGGCAGACACAATGAGCAGTTCTTC. Amino acid sequence: CASSVGGRHNEQFF.

About this clone itself: A much larger clone differs from this one at a single base, so this may be a read error. The J gene is TRBJ2-5, the V gene TRBV6-5; D remains unclear. The CDR3 contains 11 residues. V dropped 6 bases and J dropped 3 bases, with 5 bases sitting between them. Germline lookup yields CDR1 MNHEY and CDR2 SVGAGI. DNA for the CDR3: TGTGCCAGCAGCCTGGAAGAGACCCAGTACTTC. This codes for CASSLEETQYF.

The chain combines TRBV7-3 with TRBJ2-1; TRBD1 aligns across 10 bases. This CDR3 is 16 amino acids long. Trimming cost V 1 base and J 6 bases; bases outside gene matches: 6. The germline gives CDR1 SGHTA, CDR2 FQGTGA. The CDR3 here is CASSLKSGTGANEQFF. CDR3 nucleotide sequence: TGTGCCAGCAGCTTAAAATCCGGGACAGGGGCCAATGAGCAGTTCTTC. The variable domain in full, with the rest retrieved from reference TRBV7-3 and TRBJ2-1, is GAGVSQTPSNKVTEKGKYVELRCDPISGHTALYWYRQSLGQGPEFLIYFQGTGAADDSGLPNDRFFAVRPEGSVSTLKIQRTERGDSAVYLCASSLKSGTGANEQFFGPGTRLTVL.

In its sample, this clone was seen a few times. The chain combines TRBV9 with TRBJ2-3, with D perhaps TRBD1 (6 bases). Germline V gives CDR1 SGDLS, CDR2 YYNGEE. CDR3 length equals 17 residues. Trimming cost V 0 bases and J 1 base, with 15 bases left between them. The CDR3 bases are TGTGCCAGCAGCGTAGTGCCCCGGACAGTCGGCACAGATACGCAGTATTTT. Translation gives CASSVVPRTVGTDTQYF.

The chain uses TRBV7-2 and TRBJ2-3; 13 bases align to TRBD2. The CDR3 has 16 residues. V was clipped by 3 bases and J by 7 bases; unmatched bases: 7. CDR1 SGHTA and CDR2 FQGNSA come from the germline V gene. CDR3 nucleotide sequence: TGTGCCAGCAGCTTCACTAGCGGGGGGGCCATGTATACGCAGTATTTT. This translates into CASSFTSGGAMYTQYF.

This clone was counted between two and nine times. The J gene is TRBJ2-4, the V gene TRBV7-2, with D unresolved. The CDR3 contains 12 residues. Germline CDR1 and CDR2: SGHTA and FQGNSA. Trimming shortened V by 3 bases and J by 9 bases, and 9 bases separated the two germline ends. CDR3 DNA sequence: TGTGCCAGCAGCTTGGCGGATGGCATTCAGTACTTC. Translation gives CASSLADGIQYF.

This clone was counted only a few times. The CDR3 coding sequence is TGTGCCAGCAGCTTAGACCGGAGCGGAGCCTGGTTCTTC. This sequence encodes CASSLDRSGAWFF. V and J are TRBV7-2 and TRBJ2-1, with a possible D match to TRBD2 (5 bases). Germline assignment: CDR1 SGHTA and CDR2 FQGNSA. The CDR3 extends over 13 amino acids. V lost 1 base to trimming and J lost 15 bases, with 16 bases between them.

The table lists this clone with a few counts. The V gene is TRBV23-1, the J gene TRBJ2-6; 11 nucleotides align to TRBD1. TRBV23-1 is known as an ORF, though its function is uncertain. The CDR3 sequence is 18 residues long. Unmatched junction bases numbered 9, after V lost 6 bases and J lost 2 bases. DNA of the CDR3: TGCGCCAGCAGGATAGGACAGGGGGCACTTCCTGGGGCCAACGTCCTGACTTTC. It encodes CASRIGQGALPGANVLTF.

Only a few counts were recorded for this clone. V usage is TRBV5-1 and J usage is TRBJ2-2; the D is unclear. Trimming cost V 1 base and J 5 bases, with 6 bases left between them. Germline V gives CDR1 SGHRS, CDR2 YFSETQ. The CDR3 sequence is 13 residues long. The CDR3 region is CASSLMVTGELFF. CDR3 nucleotide sequence: TGCGCCAGCAGCTTGATGGTTACCGGGGAGCTGTTTTTT.

The V gene is TRBV14, the J gene TRBJ2-7; D gene uncertain. The CDR3 has 17 residues. The germline gives CDR1 SGHDN, CDR2 FVKESK. Deletions cut 0 bases from V and 2 bases from J, with 17 bases between. The CDR3, as DNA: TGTGCCAGCAGCCAAGAGGGTATGGGCACCTCGACCTACGAGCAGTACTTC. Its translation: CASSQEGMGTSTYEQYF.

In its sample, this clone was seen a few times. The rearrangement joins TRBV4-2 to TRBJ2-5, with 11 nucleotides matching TRBD2. CDR1 is LGHNA and CDR2 is YNFKEQ in the germline V gene. The CDR3 is made up of 16 amino acids. Trimming took 1 base from V and 1 from J; bases not matched to a gene: 2. CDR3 residues: CASSQVSGRAQETQYF. CDR3 nucleotide sequence: TGTGCCAGCAGCCAAGTTAGCGGGAGGGCCCAAGAGACCCAGTACTTC.

This clone has a handful of counts. The DNA for the CDR3 is TGTGCCAGCAGCTTAGGAGGAGTGACAGGGGCCGGGGCTTTCTTT. Protein product: CASSLGGVTGAGAFF. The chain carries TRBV7-9 and TRBJ1-1; 8 nucleotides match TRBD1. The CDR3 sequence is 15 residues long. Germline V CDR1 and CDR2: SEHNR, FQNEAQ (reference sequence). With V trimmed by 1 base and J by 11 bases, 12 bases remained unmatched.

The chain is built from TRBV27 and TRBJ2-3; TRBD2 matches 7 bases. This CDR3 region has 16 residues. In germline, CDR1 is MNHEY, CDR2 SMNVEV (reference sequence). With 2 bases clipped from V and 1 base from J, the junction kept 6 bases outside the gene matches. The DNA for the CDR3 is TGTGCCAGCAGTTTAAAGACGGGAGGTCGCACAGATACGCAGTATTTT. Its translation is CASSLKTGGRTDTQYF.

This clone has just a few counts. The V call is TRBV28, the J call TRBJ1-6; the match to TRBD1 covers 11 bases. Germline CDR1 is MDHEN and CDR2 is SYDVKM. CDR3 size: 14 residues. CDR3 nucleotide sequence: TGTGTCACGGACAGGGGGCTACGGAATTCACCCCTCCACTTT. Protein product: CVTDRGLRNSPLHF.